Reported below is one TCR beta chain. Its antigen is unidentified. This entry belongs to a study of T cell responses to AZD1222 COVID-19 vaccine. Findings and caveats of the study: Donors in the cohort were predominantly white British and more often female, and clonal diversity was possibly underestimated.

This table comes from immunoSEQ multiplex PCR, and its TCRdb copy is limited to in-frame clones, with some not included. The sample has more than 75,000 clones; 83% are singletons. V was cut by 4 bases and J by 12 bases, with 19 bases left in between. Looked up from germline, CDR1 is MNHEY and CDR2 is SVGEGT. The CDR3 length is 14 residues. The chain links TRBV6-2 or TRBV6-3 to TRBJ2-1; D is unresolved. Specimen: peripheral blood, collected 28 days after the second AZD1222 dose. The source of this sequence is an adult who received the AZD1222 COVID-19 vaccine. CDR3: CASSLRPTGVGQFF. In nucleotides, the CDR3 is TGTGCCAGCAGTTTGCGGCCGACTGGAGTGGGGCAGTTCTTC.